The 2 T cell receptor beta chains below come from one sample, sequenced in a study of OX40 agonist ivuxolimab in advanced cancers. Profiled with immunoSEQ multiplex PCR; TCRdb holds only in-frame clones, not every one. Here the sample spans 55,000 to 85,000 clones, over 75% being singletons. Sequencing used CD4+ or CD8+ T cells sorted from blood, obtained in a trial of the OX40 agonist ivuxolimab. The receptors were gathered from an adult with an advanced solid tumor such as melanoma, head and neck, liver or kidney cancer.

This chain connects TRBV6-1 to TRBJ2-5; TRBD1 might be the D (6 bases). The CDR3 spans 14 residues. Germline loops: CDR1 MNHNS, CDR2 SASEGT. V lost 7 bases and J 0 bases, leaving 12 bases between the germline ends. The CDR3 loop reads CASTGQMYQETQYF. CDR3 sequence (DNA): TGTGCCAGCACCGGACAGATGTACCAAGAGACCCAGTACTTC.

This clone has only one observation. This rearrangement joins TRBV7-8 to TRBJ1-2; D uncertain. Germline CDR1 and CDR2: SGHVS and FQNEAQ. V lost 5 bases to trimming and J lost 1 base, with 14 bases between them. CDR3 length: 15 amino acids. Written as DNA, the CDR3 is TGTGCCAGCAGCCCGAATTCGAATTTTAACTATGGCTACACCTTC. Encoded protein: CASSPNSNFNYGYTF. The full variable domain, in which reference TRBV7-8 and TRBJ1-2 provide the parts outside the CDR3, is GAGVSQSPRYKVAKRGQDVALRCDPISGHVSLFWYQQALGQGPEFLTYFQNEAQLDKSGLPSDRFFAERPEGSVSTLKIQRTQQEDSAVYLCASSPNSNFNYGYTFGSGTRLTVV.